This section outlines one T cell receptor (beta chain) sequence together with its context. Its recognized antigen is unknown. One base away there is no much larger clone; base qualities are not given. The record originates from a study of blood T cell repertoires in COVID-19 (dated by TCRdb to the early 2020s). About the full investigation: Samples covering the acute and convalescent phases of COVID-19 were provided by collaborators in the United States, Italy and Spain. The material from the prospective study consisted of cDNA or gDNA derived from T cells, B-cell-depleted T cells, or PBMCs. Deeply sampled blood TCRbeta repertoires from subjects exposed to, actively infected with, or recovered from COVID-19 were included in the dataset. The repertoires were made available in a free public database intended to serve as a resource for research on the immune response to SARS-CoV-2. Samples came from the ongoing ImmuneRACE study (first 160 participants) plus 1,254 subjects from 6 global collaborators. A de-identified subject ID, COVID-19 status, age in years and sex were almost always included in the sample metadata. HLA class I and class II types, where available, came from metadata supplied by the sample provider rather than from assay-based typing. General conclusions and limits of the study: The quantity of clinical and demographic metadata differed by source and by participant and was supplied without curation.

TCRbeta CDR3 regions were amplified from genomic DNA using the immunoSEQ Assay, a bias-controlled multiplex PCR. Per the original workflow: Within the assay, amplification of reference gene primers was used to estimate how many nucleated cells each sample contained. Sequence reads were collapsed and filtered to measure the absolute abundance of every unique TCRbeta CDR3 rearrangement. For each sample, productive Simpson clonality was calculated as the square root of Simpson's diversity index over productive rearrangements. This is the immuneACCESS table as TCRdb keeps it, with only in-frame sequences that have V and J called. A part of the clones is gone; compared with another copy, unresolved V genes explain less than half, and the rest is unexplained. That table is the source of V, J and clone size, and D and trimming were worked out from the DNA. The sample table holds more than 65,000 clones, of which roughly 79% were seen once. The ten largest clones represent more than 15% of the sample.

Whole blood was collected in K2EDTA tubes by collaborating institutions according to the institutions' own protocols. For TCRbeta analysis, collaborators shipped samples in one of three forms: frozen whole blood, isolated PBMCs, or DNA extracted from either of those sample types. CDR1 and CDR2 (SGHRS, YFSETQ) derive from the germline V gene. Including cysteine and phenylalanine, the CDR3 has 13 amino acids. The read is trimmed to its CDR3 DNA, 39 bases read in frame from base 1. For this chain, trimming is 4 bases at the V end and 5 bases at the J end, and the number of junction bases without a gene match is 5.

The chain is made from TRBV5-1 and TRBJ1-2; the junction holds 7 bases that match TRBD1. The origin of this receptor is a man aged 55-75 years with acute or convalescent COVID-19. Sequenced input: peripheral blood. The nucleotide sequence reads TGCGCCAGCAGCGCCGGGACAGCTTATGGCTACACCTTC. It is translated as CASSAGTAYGYTF.